A single sample gave rise to the 31 T cell receptor beta chains below, sequenced in a study of cytomegalovirus exposure and HLA in healthy donors (dated by TCRdb to between 2016 and 2019). The library was built by means of the immunoSEQ multiplex PCR assay. For the multiplex PCR, a mixture combining 60 forward primers for TCR Vbeta segments and 13 reverse primers for TCR Jbeta segments was used. Sourced from immuneACCESS, this table was stored by TCRdb with only in-frame sequences that have V and J called. A share of the clones is absent; for the studies checked, an unresolved V gene accounts for under half, and the remainder has no known explanation. The record for this sample contains some 75,000 clones. The top ten clonotypes cover approximately 0.81% of the sample. The sequenced sample was PBMCs. The receptors originated from a boy between 10 and 17 years old in good health and CMV-seronegative.

This chain links TRBV5-8 with TRBJ2-7; possibly TRBD2 for D (6 bases). CDR3 length: 19 amino acids. Germline V lookup: CDR1 SGHTS, CDR2 YDEGEE. V lost 4 bases and J 3 bases, leaving 29 bases between the germline ends. CDR3 in amino acids: CASSGPQLGGWGRIYEQYF. The CDR3 nucleotides are TGTGCCAGCAGCGGTCCTCAGCTTGGGGGGTGGGGACGGATCTACGAGCAGTACTTC.

The V gene is TRBV5-6, the J gene TRBJ1-2; D gene ambiguous. Trimming shortened V by 6 bases and J by 3 bases, and 9 bases separated the two germline ends. Germline CDR1 and CDR2: SGHDT and YYEEEE. The CDR3 is made up of 12 amino acids. CDR3 sequence: CASMTQDYGYTF. The CDR3 region has the DNA TGTGCCAGCATGACACAAGACTATGGCTACACCTTC.

V and J are TRBV5-1 and TRBJ1-1; D may be TRBD1 (5 bases). The CDR3 runs to 14 residues. Germline CDR1 is SGHRS and CDR2 is YFSETQ. Trimming removed 4 bases from V and 5 bases from J, with 15 bases in between. The CDR3: CASSNRRGGTEAFF. Here the CDR3 DNA reads TGCGCCAGCAGCAACCGAAGGGGTGGTACTGAAGCTTTCTTT.

The chain links TRBV5-1 to TRBJ2-5; 7 nucleotides align to TRBD1. The CDR3 runs 16 residues. Unmatched junction bases numbered 8, after V lost 2 bases and J lost 1 base. Germline V lookup: CDR1 SGHRS, CDR2 YFSETQ. The DNA of the CDR3 is TGCGCCAGCAGCTTCCGGCCAGGGACAGCCCAAGAGACCCAGTACTTC. The encoded protein is CASSFRPGTAQETQYF. The full variable domain, rest sourced from reference TRBV5-1 and TRBJ2-5, is KAGVTQTPRYLIKTRGQQVTLSCSPISGHRSVSWYQQTPGQGLQFLFEYFSETQRNKGNFPGRFSGRQFSNSRSEMNVSTLELGDSALYLCASSFRPGTAQETQYFGPGTRLLVL.

The genes are TRBV7-9 and TRBJ1-1; 9 nucleotides align to TRBD1. The CDR3 consists of 14 residues. CDR1 and CDR2 from the germline V gene are SEHNR and FQNEAQ (reference sequence). V was clipped by 1 base and J by 6 bases; unmatched bases: 3. CDR3 nucleotides: TGTGCCAGCAGCTTAGGACAGGGGGGGGCTGAAGCTTTCTTT. This codes for CASSLGQGGAEAFF.

The chain carries TRBV18 and TRBJ2-7; TRBD2 agrees at 10 bases. This CDR3 spans 15 amino acids. The germline gives CDR1 KGHSH, CDR2 LQKENI. After removal of 3 bases from V and 5 bases from J, the junction contained 7 bases not matched to a gene. The CDR3 spells CASSPSGLAADEQYF. The CDR3 region has the DNA TGTGCCAGCTCACCTTCCGGACTAGCGGCTGACGAGCAGTACTTC.

This chain uses TRBV14 with TRBJ2-7; 13 bases match TRBD2. Germline lookup yields CDR1 SGHDN and CDR2 FVKESK. V was pared by 4 bases and J by 7 bases, with 7 bases of the junction left unmatched. This CDR3 region has 15 residues. The CDR3 nucleotides are TGTGCCAGCAGCCTTCCGGGACTAGCGGGGAGGGAGCAGTACTTC. Translating it yields CASSLPGLAGREQYF.

Notes on this clone: The junction differs from germline at one of its ends, possibly a read error. The chain has TRBV30 and TRBJ1-1, with D possibly being TRBD1 (5 bases). The CDR3 extends over 15 amino acids. Germline lookup yields CDR1 GTSNPN and CDR2 SVGIG (reference sequence). CDR3 sequence (DNA): TGTGCCGGGAGCCTCGATGGGCTAGGGGTGACTGAAGCTTTCTTT. Its protein is CAGSLDGLGVTEAFF.

This chain joins TRBV19 and TRBJ2-7; no firm D call. CDR3 size: 16 residues. CDR1 and CDR2 (germline): LNHDA, SQIVND (reference sequence). Between the trimmed V and J ends, which lost 2 bases and 3 bases, there was a span of 17 bases. CDR3 loop: CASSIIARREVYEQYF. The DNA of the CDR3 is TGTGCCAGTAGTATAATAGCAAGAAGAGAGGTCTACGAGCAGTACTTC.

The chain couples TRBV6-4 to TRBJ2-1; 7 nucleotides match TRBD1. V shed 2 bases, J shed 8 bases, and the junction held 9 bases outside the gene matches. This CDR3 has 15 residues. Per the germline V gene, CDR1 is MRHNA and CDR2 is SNTAGT. The CDR3 DNA is TGTGCCAGCAGTGACCGGGACAGCTCGCTCGATGAGCAGTTCTTC. This translates into CASSDRDSSLDEQFF.

The chain joins TRBV4-1 to TRBJ2-5; 11 bases match TRBD1. The CDR3 spans 17 residues. Germline CDR1 is MGHRA and CDR2 is YSYEKL. The ends lost 0 bases at V and 5 bases at J; junction bases unmatched: 8. As DNA, the CDR3 is TGCGCCAGCAGCCAAGAAGGGGACAGGGGGGTGAGGGAGACCCAGTACTTC. This gives the protein CASSQEGDRGVRETQYF.

Written as DNA, the CDR3 is TGTGCCAGCAGCTTAGAAGGGTCAGGGGAGCGGGCTTTCTTT. It codes for CASSLEGSGERAFF. The V and J genes are TRBV7-9 and TRBJ1-1, with TRBD1 as a possible D gene (6 bases). The CDR3 spans 14 residues. Germline V gene lookup returns CDR1 SEHNR and CDR2 FQNEAQ (reference sequence). Trimming removed 1 base from V and 11 bases from J, with 17 bases in between.

The chain is built from TRBV6-4 and TRBJ2-3, with 8 bases that match TRBD2. The germline V gene encodes CDR1 MRHNA and CDR2 SNTAGT. This CDR3 contains 14 residues. V trimming: 0 bases; J trimming: 4 bases; junction bases outside the gene matches: 0. For the CDR3, the DNA is TGTGCCAGCAGTGACTCGCGGGGGGCAGATACGCAGTATTTT. This sequence encodes CASSDSRGADTQYF.

Points on this clone: One end of the junction does not line up with germline, which may come from a read error. The chain is built from TRBV18 and TRBJ2-3; TRBD2 matches at 9 bases. The CDR3 runs to 16 residues. Per germline, CDR1 KGHSH and CDR2 LQKENI. The CDR3: CASSSPGLASTDTQYF. The DNA for the CDR3 is TGTGCCAGCTCATCACCGGGACTAGCCAGCACAGATACGCAGTATTTT. The entire variable domain, with the rest obtained from reference TRBV18 and TRBJ2-3, is as follows: NAGVMQNPRHLVRRRGQEARLRCSPMKGHSHVYWYRQLPEEGLKFMVYLQKENIIDESGMPKERFSAEFPKEGPSILRIQQVVRGDSAAYFCASSSPGLASTDTQYFGPGTRLTVL.

The CDR3 nucleotides read TGCAGCGTTGAAGACTTCAGGGGCGGCGCCTACGAGCAGTACTTC. Protein product: CSVEDFRGGAYEQYF. This sequence joins TRBV29-1 and TRBJ2-7, with D maybe TRBD1 (6 bases). V was cut by 0 bases and J by 2 bases, with 14 bases left in between. Germline V gene sequence: CDR1 SQVTM, CDR2 ANQGSEA. The length of the CDR3 is 15 residues.

In DNA form, the CDR3 reads TGTGCCAGCAGTGAATTTTCCCCACCCTACGAGCAGTACTTC. This encodes CASSEFSPPYEQYF. The chain is built from TRBV6-1 and TRBJ2-5; D is unresolved. TRBJ2-7 explains the end of the DNA better; the J call may be wrong. Germline assignment: CDR1 MNHNS and CDR2 SASEGT. This CDR3 has 14 amino acids.

The chain is built from TRBV29-1 and TRBJ2-7; D is perhaps TRBD2 (5 bases). The germline V and J ends were trimmed by 4 bases and 3 bases, with 13 bases remaining between them. Germline V gives CDR1 SQVTM, CDR2 ANQGSEA. This CDR3 is built from 13 residues. The CDR3 DNA follows: TGCAGCGTTGGGGCGGGCTCGCTCTACGAGCAGTACTTC. Translating it yields CSVGAGSLYEQYF.

The J gene is TRBJ1-5, the V gene TRBV18, with a weak D call TRBD1 (6 bases). Germline V gene data show CDR1 as KGHSH and CDR2 as LQKENI. The CDR3 has 16 amino acids. Trimming removed 3 bases at V and 11 bases at J, with 23 bases between. The CDR3 DNA reads TGTGCCAGCTCACCCCCGGGGACCAGGGACATCAGGTCCCAGCATTTT. Its translation: CASSPPGTRDIRSQHF.

The rearrangement uses TRBV7-9 and TRBJ2-2, with TRBD2 matching over 12 bases. The trim removed 5 bases at V and 7 bases at J, leaving 8 bases unmatched. Germline CDR1 is SEHNR and CDR2 is FQNEAQ (reference sequence). The CDR3 sequence is 16 residues long. In DNA form, the CDR3 reads TGTGCCAGCAGCCTAAGGACTAGCGGGATTGTCGGGGAGCTGTTTTTT. Protein: CASSLRTSGIVGELFF.

The genes are TRBV7-9 and TRBJ1-1, with a possible D match to TRBD1 (6 bases). The germline gives CDR1 SEHNR, CDR2 FQNEAQ (reference sequence). This CDR3 comprises 14 residues. V was trimmed by 5 bases and J by 0 bases, leaving 10 bases between them. CDR3 nucleotide sequence: TGTGCCAGCAGCGGAGGACAGCTGAACACTGAAGCTTTCTTT. Translation: CASSGGQLNTEAFF.

The chain combines TRBV19 with TRBJ2-5, with TRBD2 matching 14 bases. V lost 4 bases, J lost 4 bases, and 5 bases stayed unmatched. The V gene's germline CDR1 is LNHDA and CDR2 SQIVND (reference sequence). The CDR3 extends over 16 amino acids. The CDR3: CASSTGTSGSRETQYF. The CDR3 coding sequence is TGTGCCAGTAGTACCGGGACTAGCGGGAGTAGAGAGACCCAGTACTTC.

This CDR3 reads CASSLGHMNTEAFF. DNA of the CDR3: TGCGCCAGCAGCTTGGGGCACATGAACACTGAAGCTTTCTTT. This chain connects TRBV5-1 to TRBJ1-1; D call uncertain. Germline assignment: CDR1 SGHRS and CDR2 YFSETQ. Trimming removed 0 bases from V and 0 bases from J, with 6 bases in between. There are 14 residues in the CDR3.

The genes are TRBV5-1 and TRBJ2-1; 11 bases are shared with TRBD1. Germline V lookup: CDR1 SGHRS, CDR2 YFSETQ. The ends lost 4 bases at V and 7 bases at J; junction bases unmatched: 7. CDR3 length: 15 residues. CDR3 sequence (DNA): TGCGCCAGCAGCCTCCGGGACAGGGGGAGAAATGAGCAGTTCTTC. This gives the protein CASSLRDRGRNEQFF.

The rearrangement uses TRBV25-1 and TRBJ2-7; 8 nucleotides match TRBD1. Germline V gene data show CDR1 as MGHDK and CDR2 as SYGVNS. The CDR3 has 15 residues. V was clipped by 5 bases and J by 5 bases; unmatched bases: 11. The CDR3 is CASSNGQGDRDEQYF. DNA of the CDR3: TGTGCCAGCAGTAACGGACAGGGTGATCGCGACGAGCAGTACTTC.

Comments on this clone: Other DNA sequences of this sample code for an identical CDR3. The chain combines TRBV30 with TRBJ1-1; D unresolved. The V and J ends lost 3 bases and 0 bases respectively, with 8 bases between them. The CDR3 length is 13 residues. Germline CDR1 and CDR2: GTSNPN and SVGIG (reference sequence). CDR3 residues: CAWSPGLNTEAFF. The CDR3, as DNA: TGTGCCTGGAGCCCCGGTTTGAACACTGAAGCTTTCTTT.

The gene calls are TRBV6-1 and TRBJ2-3; D is perhaps TRBD1 (5 bases). Per germline, CDR1 MNHNS and CDR2 SASEGT. CDR3 length equals 10 residues. V was pared by 7 bases and J by 9 bases, with 8 bases between. Here the CDR3 reads CASTDRTQYF. CDR3 bases: TGTGCCAGCACCGACAGAACGCAGTATTTT.

The rearrangement joins TRBV11-1 to TRBJ1-4; D ambiguous. This CDR3 comprises 15 residues. CDR1 is SGHAT and CDR2 is FQDESV in the germline V gene (reference sequence). Between the trimmed V and J ends, which lost 3 bases and 4 bases, there was a span of 12 bases. CDR3 DNA: TGTGCCAGCAGCTTGAGGGTAAAGAATAATGAAAAACTGTTTTTT. This encodes CASSLRVKNNEKLFF.

J is TRBJ1-1 and V is TRBV7-9; a possible D gene is TRBD1 (5 bases). Germline CDR1 SEHNR, CDR2 FQNEAQ (reference sequence). V lost 0 bases, J lost 0 bases, and 11 bases lay in between. The CDR3 sequence is 16 residues long. The CDR3 sequence is CASSLAGRGMNTEAFF. The CDR3 bases are TGTGCCAGCAGCTTAGCGGGGCGGGGGATGAACACTGAAGCTTTCTTT.

The chain couples TRBV5-1 to TRBJ2-3, with 10 bases aligning to TRBD2. J gave up 2 bases and V 4 bases, and 7 bases lay outside the gene matches. Germline assignment: CDR1 SGHRS and CDR2 YFSETQ. The CDR3 has 16 residues. The CDR3 protein is CASSGGSGGSTDTQYF. The CDR3 region has the DNA TGCGCCAGCAGCGGTGGTAGCGGGGGGTCCACAGATACGCAGTATTTT.

The V call is TRBV7-9, the J call TRBJ2-7; D remains ambiguous. CDR3 size: 13 residues. The ends were cut back, 5 bases at V and 0 bases at J, with 8 bases in the middle. Looked up from germline, CDR1 is SEHNR and CDR2 is FQNEAQ (reference sequence). CDR3 in amino acids: CASSAYGSYEQYF. The CDR3 nucleotides read TGTGCCAGCAGCGCGTATGGCTCCTACGAGCAGTACTTC.

The chain uses TRBV5-1 and TRBJ2-7; the D gene is possibly TRBD1 (6 bases). Germline lookup yields CDR1 SGHRS and CDR2 YFSETQ. Trimming stripped 7 bases from V and 2 bases from J, with 19 bases between. There are 15 residues in the CDR3. In DNA form, the CDR3 reads TGCGCCAGCGGCGTCGCAGGGGCAGGGGCCTACGAGCAGTACTTC. Its translation: CASGVAGAGAYEQYF. The full variable domain, completed using reference TRBV5-1 and TRBJ2-7, is KAGVTQTPRYLIKTRGQQVTLSCSPISGHRSVSWYQQTPGQGLQFLFEYFSETQRNKGNFPGRFSGRQFSNSRSEMNVSTLELGDSALYLCASGVAGAGAYEQYFGPGTRLTVT.